A selection of T cell receptor beta chains follows, all from one sample in a study of blood T cell repertoires in COVID-19. Using immunoSEQ multiplex PCR, the repertoire was profiled, and TCRdb retains in-frame clones only, with some absent. The table records approximately 31,000 clones, 85% of them present only once. The specimen sequenced was peripheral blood. These receptors all come from a man older than 75 with active COVID-19. The CDR3 runs from the conserved cysteine through the conserved F or W. D genes are given only for firm matches. Clone size is given for some rows only: seen once, a few or many times, or a class if the clone is expanded.

V	D	size	J	CDR3	DNA
TRBV7-2	NA	NA	TRBJ2-3	CASSWADTDTQYF	TGTGCCAGCAGCTGGGCAGACACAGATACGCAGTATTTT
TRBV6-6	NA	NA	TRBJ1-5	CASNLRGSNQPQHF	TGTGCCAGTAACCTCAGGGGTAGCAATCAGCCCCAGCATTTT
TRBV7-2	TRBD2	NA	TRBJ2-7	CASSGTSSYEQYF	TGTGCCAGCAGCGGGACTAGCTCCTACGAGCAGTACTTC
TRBV12-5	NA	NA	TRBJ1-2	CAILSGFRDSGHRGYTF	TGTGCTATTCTCAGTGGTTTCCGGGACTCTGGCCATCGGGGCTACACCTTC
TRBV10-3	NA	NA	TRBJ1-1	CAISAELQGTEAFF	TGTGCCATCAGTGCGGAACTACAGGGTACCGAAGCTTTCTTT
TRBV2	TRBD2	once	TRBJ2-1	CASSEVGGTYNEQFF	TGTGCCAGCAGTGAGGTGGGGGGGACCTACAATGAGCAGTTCTTC
TRBV19	NA	NA	TRBJ2-3	CASSDLNTQYF	TGTGCCAGTAGCGACTTGAATACGCAGTATTTT
TRBV2	TRBD1	NA	TRBJ1-1	CASSLQGHTEAFF	TGTGCCAGCAGTCTACAGGGGCACACTGAAGCTTTCTTT
TRBV5-1	NA	NA	TRBJ2-3	CASSPLGAGVTDTQYF	TGCGCCAGCAGCCCCCTGGGGGCGGGAGTCACAGATACGCAGTATTTT
TRBV18	TRBD1	once	TRBJ2-7	CASSRTGGASYEQYF	TGTGCCAGCTCGCGAACAGGGGGAGCCTCCTACGAGCAGTACTTC
TRBV2	NA	NA	TRBJ2-1	CASSEGRRTYNEQFF	TGTGCCAGCAGTGAAGGGCGCAGGACCTACAATGAGCAGTTCTTC
TRBV28	NA	NA	TRBJ2-1	CASSLGGAPRNEQFF	TGTGCCAGCAGTTTAGGGGGGGCCCCTAGGAATGAGCAGTTCTTC
TRBV3-1/TRBV3-2	NA	NA	TRBJ2-7	CASSQWGPYEQYF	TGTGCCAGCAGCCAGTGGGGCCCCTACGAGCAGTACTTC
TRBV10-3	NA	NA	TRBJ1-4	CAISESKNQGFNEKLFF	TGTGCCATCAGTGAGTCCAAAAACCAGGGGTTTAATGAAAAACTGTTTTTT
TRBV2	TRBD2	NA	TRBJ2-4	CASSGYEVAGGRNIQYF	TGTGCCAGCAGTGGTTATGAGGTAGCGGGGGGTCGGAACATTCAGTACTTC
TRBV11-2	TRBD1	NA	TRBJ1-2	CASSSMLGQGLGYTF	TGTGCCAGCAGCTCAATGTTGGGACAGGGGCTTGGCTACACCTTC
TRBV2	TRBD1	NA	TRBJ1-4	CASSADRGDEKLFF	TGTGCCAGCAGTGCGGACAGGGGTGATGAAAAACTGTTTTTT
TRBV7-3	NA	NA	TRBJ2-3	CASSSLATDTQYF	TGTGCCAGCAGCTCCTTGGCCACAGATACGCAGTATTTT
TRBV6-6	TRBD2	NA	TRBJ2-5	CASGETSGGKETQYF	TGTGCCAGCGGAGAAACTAGCGGGGGAAAAGAGACCCAGTACTTC
TRBV4-2	TRBD2	NA	TRBJ2-1	CASSQDNVRTSGVEQFF	TGTGCCAGCAGCCAAGATAATGTCCGGACTAGCGGGGTGGAGCAGTTCTTC
TRBV7-3	NA	NA	TRBJ2-1	CASSLYGVPSSYNEQFF	TGTGCCAGCAGCCTCTACGGGGTCCCCTCCTCCTACAATGAGCAGTTCTTC
TRBV3-1/TRBV3-2	TRBD2	NA	TRBJ2-5	CASSQNLVVAGGFQETQYF	TGTGCCAGCAGCCAAAACCTAGTAGTAGCGGGGGGATTCCAAGAGACCCAGTACTTC
TRBV30	TRBD1	NA	TRBJ1-6	CAWSLGQTASPLHF	TGTGCCTGGAGTCTGGGACAGACGGCTTCACCCCTCCACTTT
TRBV7-3	NA	NA	TRBJ2-3	CASSFRQLDTQYF	TGTGCCAGCAGCTTTAGACAGTTAGATACGCAGTATTTT
TRBV6-6	TRBD1	NA	TRBJ1-2	CASTPRQGTLAGYTF	TGTGCCAGCACCCCTAGACAGGGAACCTTAGCTGGCTACACCTTC
TRBV5-1	TRBD1	NA	TRBJ1-2	CASSQMDREESDGYTF	TGCGCCAGCAGCCAGATGGACAGGGAAGAAAGCGACGGCTACACCTTC
TRBV12-5	NA	NA	TRBJ1-1	CASGLSGRGNTEAFF	TGTGCTAGTGGTTTGAGTGGCAGGGGCAACACTGAAGCTTTCTTT
TRBV5-1	NA	NA	TRBJ2-7	CASSLRTGTIYEQYF	TGCGCCAGCAGCTTACGGACAGGGACTATCTACGAGCAGTACTTC
TRBV7-2	NA	NA	TRBJ1-1	CASSSGQGTEAFF	TGTGCCAGCAGCTCCGGGCAGGGCACTGAAGCTTTCTTT
TRBV28	NA	NA	TRBJ1-2	CASRTGTYGYTF	TGTGCCAGCCGGACGGGAACTTATGGCTACACCTTC
TRBV28	TRBD1	NA	TRBJ1-2	CASSPSSGQGAAGYTF	TGTGCCAGCAGCCCATCATCCGGGCAGGGGGCAGCGGGCTACACCTTC
TRBV4-2	TRBD1	NA	TRBJ1-1	CASSEEQGARAFF	TGTGCCAGCAGCGAGGAACAGGGGGCTCGAGCTTTCTTT
TRBV21-1	NA	NA	TRBJ2-1	CASGDNEQFF	TGTGCCAGCGGAGACAATGAGCAGTTCTTC
TRBV27	TRBD1	NA	TRBJ2-3	CASSSRAGTGGTDTQYF	TGTGCCAGCAGTTCCCGTGCCGGGACAGGGGGCACAGATACGCAGTATTTT
TRBV7-2	TRBD2	NA	TRBJ2-7	CASSPSGRREADF	TGTGCCAGCAGCCCGAGTGGCCGGCGGGAGGCGGACTTC
TRBV10-3	TRBD2	few	TRBJ2-3	CAISDLKLAESTDTQYF	TGTGCCATCAGTGACCTTAAGCTAGCGGAAAGCACAGATACGCAGTATTTT
TRBV28	NA	NA	TRBJ1-5	CASSLGGRRDQPQHF	TGTGCCAGCAGCCTGGGGGGGCGCAGGGATCAGCCCCAGCATTTT
TRBV7-9	NA	NA	TRBJ1-3	CASSPPTQTLSGNTIYF	TGTGCCAGCAGCCCCCCTACACAGACCCTCTCTGGAAACACCATATATTTT
TRBV10-3	TRBD1	few	TRBJ2-1	CAISESMGQETEQFF	TGTGCCATCAGTGAGTCGATGGGACAGGAGACGGAGCAGTTCTTC